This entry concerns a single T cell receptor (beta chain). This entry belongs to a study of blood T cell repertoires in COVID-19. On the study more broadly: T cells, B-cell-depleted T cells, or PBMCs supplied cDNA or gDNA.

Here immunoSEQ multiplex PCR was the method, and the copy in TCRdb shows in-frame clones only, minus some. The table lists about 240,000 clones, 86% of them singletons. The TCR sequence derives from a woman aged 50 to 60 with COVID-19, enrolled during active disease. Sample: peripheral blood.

CDR3 nucleotide sequence: TGTGCCAGCAGCCAAGTAGCGGGGCCTAGTCATTCCTACAATGAGCAGTTCTTC. Residues: CASSQVAGPSHSYNEQFF. The V call is TRBV3-1 (or the pseudogene TRBV3-2), the J call TRBJ2-1, with 8 nucleotides matching TRBD2. CDR1 and CDR2 (germline): LGHDT, YNNKEL (reference sequence). The CDR3 runs to 18 residues. J was trimmed by 1 base and V by 1 base; bases with no gene match: 9.